A single T cell receptor beta chain is shown here with its context. Its target is unknown. Use of 60 Vbeta and 13 Jbeta primers characterized the PCR. Per the original methods: Later, an analysis found 80 million or so unique TCR beta chains, and roughly 10 million of these were shared. The protocol was immunoSEQ multiplex PCR, while the TCRdb copy is restricted to in-frame clones and leaves out a portion. The DNA gave D and trimming, while V, J and clone size come from that table. The repertoire holds about 160,000 clones, with less than 80% as singletons. The germline V gene encodes CDR1 SGHRS and CDR2 YFSETQ. V lost 2 bases and J 6 bases, leaving 13 bases between the germline ends. This CDR3 is 14 amino acids long. The record originates from a study of cytomegalovirus exposure and HLA in healthy donors. General study results and limits: Presence/absence comparisons presumed near-even sequencing depth among donors. Listed as cytomegalovirus-associated were more than 150 TCR beta chains. Most TCR sequences proved rare, with some public TCRs found in many donors.

The chain uses TRBV5-1 and TRBJ2-3; D perhaps matches TRBD1 (6 bases). The specimen sequenced was PBMCs. The clonotype originates from a man aged 35 to 55 in good health and CMV-seronegative. The chain's CDR3 is CASSLLGDRDTQYF. The CDR3 region has the DNA TGCGCCAGCAGCTTACTAGGCGACAGGGATACGCAGTATTTT.